This T cell receptor beta chain was observed in a study of T cells after yellow fever vaccination. In the study overall: Preparation of the low-cell-number fractions used SMART-Seq v4 Ultra Low Input. Study-wide results and limits: Primary-vaccination clones mostly resurfaced post-booster (under 98% CD4, roughly 90% CD8).

The CDR3 is 15 amino acids. Germline CDR1 reads ENHRY; CDR2 reads SYGVKD. V gave up 4 bases and J gave up 6 bases, with 17 bases separating them. A process of 5'RACE template switching, which added a universal primer site and UMIs, was used to make TCR cDNA. TCRdb re-called the 5' RACE reads through MiXCR, storing one row per CDR3 protein. The table lists roughly 120,000 distinct CDR3 sequences, under 8% of them singletons. This clonotype was detected ten times or more. Its target is unknown. The material was CD4+ T cells sorted from PBMCs, obtained approximately 11 days after the first yellow fever vaccination. The receptor was derived from a man aged 18 to 35 who received the YFV17D yellow fever vaccine. The chain employs TRBV10-3 and TRBJ2-3, with D perhaps being TRBD1 or TRBD2 (5 bases each). DNA for the CDR3: TGTGCCATCAGTGGGGACGGGGCTGGCGGGGATACGCAGTATTTT. It encodes CAISGDGAGGDTQYF.